This section outlines one T cell receptor beta chain sequence together with its context. The antigen remains undetermined. With V trimmed by 2 bases and J by 6 bases, 14 bases remained unmatched. This CDR3 is built from 18 residues. Germline CDR1 is LNHNV and CDR2 is YYDKDF (reference sequence). This entry belongs to a study of cytomegalovirus exposure and HLA in healthy donors. About the study: The roughly 120 validation repertoires used the same platform as the roughly 620 first-cohort repertoires, a later analysis reported. Regarding the study as a whole: TCR beta chains numbering under 200 were designated cytomegalovirus-associated. Reports showed the classifier diagnosing cytomegalovirus status with high specificity and sensitivity.

This table comes from immunoSEQ multiplex PCR, and its TCRdb copy is limited to in-frame clones, with some not included. In the table there are under 200,000 clones, about 86% of which are singletons. Donors were drawn from the 120-subject validation cohort, separate from the 666-subject first cohort. The sequence was obtained from a woman under 30 in good health and CMV-seronegative. The genes are TRBV15 and TRBJ2-1; 9 nucleotides match TRBD2. Material for sequencing was PBMCs. CDR3 DNA: TGTGCCACCAGCAGATCCTACGAGCTAGCGGGGAGAGGCAATGAGCAGTTCTTC. Encoded protein: CATSRSYELAGRGNEQFF.